This T cell receptor (beta chain) appears in the sequencing data of a study of blood T cell repertoires in COVID-19. Per the study methods: Amplified reference gene primers provided the basis for estimating nucleated cell counts. Repertoires were generated with immunoSEQ multiplex PCR, while TCRdb's copy carries only in-frame clones and drops some. The V and J calls and clone size are taken from that table; D and trimming were inferred from the DNA. The sample yields tens of thousands of clones, approximately 88% seen once. The V and J ends lost 4 bases and 7 bases respectively, with 19 bases between them. Germline V gene sequence: CDR1 LGHNT, CDR2 FRNRAP. The length of the CDR3 is 15 residues.

Sequencing was carried out using peripheral blood. The V call is TRBV12-5, the J call TRBJ2-5, with D hard to call. This sequence was found in a human donor in a cohort sampled during active COVID-19. CDR3 region: CASGSSQASTGTQYF. The CDR3, as DNA: TGTGCTAGTGGTTCCTCGCAGGCCAGCACCGGGACCCAGTACTTC. Based on the CDR3 plus reference TRBV12-5 and TRBJ2-5, the full variable domain is DARVTQTPRHKVTEMGQEVTMRCQPILGHNTVFWYRQTMMQGLELLAYFRNRAPLDDSGMPKDRFSAEMPDATLATLKIQPSEPRDSAVYFCASGSSQASTGTQYFGPGTRLLVL.